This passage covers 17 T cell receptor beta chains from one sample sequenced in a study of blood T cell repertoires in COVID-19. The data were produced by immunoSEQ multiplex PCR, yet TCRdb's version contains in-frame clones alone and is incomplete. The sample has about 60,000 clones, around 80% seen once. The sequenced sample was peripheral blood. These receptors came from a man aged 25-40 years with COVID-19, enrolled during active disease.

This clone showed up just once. CDR3 in amino acids: CASTEGGPYEQYF. In DNA form, the CDR3 reads TGTGCCAGCACCGAAGGAGGTCCCTACGAGCAGTACTTC. This chain uses TRBV12-3 or TRBV12-4 with TRBJ2-7; possible D gene TRBD2, 5 bases. Trimming left V 7 bases short and J 2 bases short, with 12 bases between. This CDR3 contains 13 residues.

Written as DNA, the CDR3 is TGTGCCAGCAGTATTTTAAGACAGGGGGCCGAAGAAGCTTTCTTT. Protein: CASSILRQGAEEAFF. V usage is TRBV6-5 and J usage is TRBJ1-1; 10 bases align to TRBD1. Germline V gene data show CDR1 as MNHEY and CDR2 as SVGAGI. The CDR3 is 15 amino acids. Trimming cost V 5 bases and J 8 bases; bases outside gene matches: 11.

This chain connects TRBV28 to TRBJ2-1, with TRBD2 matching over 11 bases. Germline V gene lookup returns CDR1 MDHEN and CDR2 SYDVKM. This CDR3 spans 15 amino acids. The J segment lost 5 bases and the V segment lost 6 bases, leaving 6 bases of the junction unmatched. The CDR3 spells CASRASGRRDNEQFF. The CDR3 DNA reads TGTGCCAGCAGAGCTAGCGGGAGGAGGGACAATGAGCAGTTCTTC.

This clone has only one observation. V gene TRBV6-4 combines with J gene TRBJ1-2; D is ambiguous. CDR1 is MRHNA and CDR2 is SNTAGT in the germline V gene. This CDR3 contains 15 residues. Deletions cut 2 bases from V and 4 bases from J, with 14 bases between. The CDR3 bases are TGTGCCAGCAGTGACACCGCAGGTCCCACCTATGGCTACACCTTC. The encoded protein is CASSDTAGPTYGYTF.

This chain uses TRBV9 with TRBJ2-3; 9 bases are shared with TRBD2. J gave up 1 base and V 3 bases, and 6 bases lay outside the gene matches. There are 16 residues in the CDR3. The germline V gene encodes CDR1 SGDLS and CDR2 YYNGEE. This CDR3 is CASSAPGLAGTDTQYF. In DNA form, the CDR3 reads TGTGCCAGCAGCGCCCCGGGACTAGCAGGCACAGATACGCAGTATTTT.

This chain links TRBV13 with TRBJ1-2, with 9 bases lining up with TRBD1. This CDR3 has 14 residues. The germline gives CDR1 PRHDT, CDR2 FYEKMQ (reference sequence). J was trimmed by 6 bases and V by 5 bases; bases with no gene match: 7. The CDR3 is CASSPRTGEDGYTF. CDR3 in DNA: TGTGCCAGCAGCCCCCGGACAGGGGAGGATGGCTACACCTTC.

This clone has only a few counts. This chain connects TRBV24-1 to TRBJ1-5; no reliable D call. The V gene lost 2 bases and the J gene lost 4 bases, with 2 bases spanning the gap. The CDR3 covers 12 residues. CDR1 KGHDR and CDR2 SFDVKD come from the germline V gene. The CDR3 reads CATSDSNQPQHF. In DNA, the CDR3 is TGTGCCACCAGTGATTCGAATCAGCCCCAGCATTTT.

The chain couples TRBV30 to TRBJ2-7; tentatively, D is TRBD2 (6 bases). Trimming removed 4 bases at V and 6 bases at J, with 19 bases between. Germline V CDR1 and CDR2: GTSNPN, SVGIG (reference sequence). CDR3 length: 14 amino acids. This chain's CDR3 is CAWKPLARSGEQYF. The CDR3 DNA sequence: TGTGCCTGGAAGCCCCTAGCGCGGAGCGGCGAGCAGTACTTC.

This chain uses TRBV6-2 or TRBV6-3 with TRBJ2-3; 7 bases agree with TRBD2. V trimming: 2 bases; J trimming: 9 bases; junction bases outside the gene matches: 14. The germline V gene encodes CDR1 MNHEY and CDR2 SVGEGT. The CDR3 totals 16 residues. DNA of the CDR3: TGTGCCAGCAGTTACGTGAGCGGGGCAGCACAGATCACGCAGTATTTT. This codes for CASSYVSGAAQITQYF.

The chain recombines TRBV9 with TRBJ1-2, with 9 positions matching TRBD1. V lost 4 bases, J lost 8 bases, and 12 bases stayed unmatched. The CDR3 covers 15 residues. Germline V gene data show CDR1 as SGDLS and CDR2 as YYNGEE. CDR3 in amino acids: CASSSQRDREEGYTF. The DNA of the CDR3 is TGTGCCAGCAGCTCCCAAAGGGACAGGGAGGAGGGCTACACCTTC.

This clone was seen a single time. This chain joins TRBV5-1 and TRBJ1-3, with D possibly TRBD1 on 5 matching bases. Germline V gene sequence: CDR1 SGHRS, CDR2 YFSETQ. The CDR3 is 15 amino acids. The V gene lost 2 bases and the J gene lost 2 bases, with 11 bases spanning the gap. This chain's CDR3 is CASSLTRDTGNTIYF. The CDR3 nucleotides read TGCGCCAGCAGCTTAACCAGGGATACTGGAAACACCATATATTTT. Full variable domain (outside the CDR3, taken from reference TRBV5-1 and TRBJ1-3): KAGVTQTPRYLIKTRGQQVTLSCSPISGHRSVSWYQQTPGQGLQFLFEYFSETQRNKGNFPGRFSGRQFSNSRSEMNVSTLELGDSALYLCASSLTRDTGNTIYFGEGSWLTVV.

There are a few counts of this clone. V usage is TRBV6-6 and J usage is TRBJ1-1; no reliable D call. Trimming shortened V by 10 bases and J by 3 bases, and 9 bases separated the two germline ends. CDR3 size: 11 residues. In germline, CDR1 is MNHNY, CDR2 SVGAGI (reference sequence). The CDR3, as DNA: TGTGCCACCCTAATGCACACTGAAGCTTTCTTT. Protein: CATLMHTEAFF.

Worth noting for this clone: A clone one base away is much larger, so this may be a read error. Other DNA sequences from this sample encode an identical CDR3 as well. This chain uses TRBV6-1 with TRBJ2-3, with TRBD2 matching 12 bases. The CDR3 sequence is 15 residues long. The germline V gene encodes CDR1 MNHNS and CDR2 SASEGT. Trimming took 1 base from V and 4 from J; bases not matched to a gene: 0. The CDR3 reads CASSEGLAGADTQYF. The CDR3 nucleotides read TGTGCCAGCAGTGAAGGACTAGCGGGAGCAGATACGCAGTATTTT.

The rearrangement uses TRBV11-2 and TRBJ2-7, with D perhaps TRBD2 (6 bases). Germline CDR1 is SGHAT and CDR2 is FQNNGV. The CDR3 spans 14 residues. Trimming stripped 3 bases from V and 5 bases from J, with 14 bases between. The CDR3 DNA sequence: TGTGCCAGCAGCTTGTCTCTAGCGACGAACGAGCAGTACTTC. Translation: CASSLSLATNEQYF. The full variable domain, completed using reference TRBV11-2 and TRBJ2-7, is EAGVAQSPRYKIIEKRQSVAFWCNPISGHATLYWYQQILGQGPKLLIQFQNNGVVDDSQLPKDRFSAERLKGVDSTLKIQPAKLEDSAVYLCASSLSLATNEQYFGPGTRLTVT.

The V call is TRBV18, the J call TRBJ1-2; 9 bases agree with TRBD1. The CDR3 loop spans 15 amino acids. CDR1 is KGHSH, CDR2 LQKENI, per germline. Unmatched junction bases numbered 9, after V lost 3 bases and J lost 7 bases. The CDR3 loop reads CASSPRTGEIVGYTF. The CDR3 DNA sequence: TGTGCCAGCTCACCCAGGACAGGGGAGATAGTTGGCTACACCTTC. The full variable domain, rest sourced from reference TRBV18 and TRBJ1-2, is NAGVMQNPRHLVRRRGQEARLRCSPMKGHSHVYWYRQLPEEGLKFMVYLQKENIIDESGMPKERFSAEFPKEGPSILRIQQVVRGDSAAYFCASSPRTGEIVGYTFGSGTRLTVV.

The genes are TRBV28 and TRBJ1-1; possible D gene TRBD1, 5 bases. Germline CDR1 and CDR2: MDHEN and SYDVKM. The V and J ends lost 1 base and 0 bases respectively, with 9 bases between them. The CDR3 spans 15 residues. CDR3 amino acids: CASSLLGGVNTEAFF. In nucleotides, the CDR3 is TGTGCCAGCAGTTTATTGGGGGGGGTGAACACTGAAGCTTTCTTT.

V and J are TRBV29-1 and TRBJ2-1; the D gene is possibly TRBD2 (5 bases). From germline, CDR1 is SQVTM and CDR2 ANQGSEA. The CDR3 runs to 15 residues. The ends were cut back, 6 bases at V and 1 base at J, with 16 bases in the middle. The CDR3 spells CSVDWASTSYNEQFF. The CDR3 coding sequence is TGCAGCGTGGACTGGGCTTCTACTTCCTACAATGAGCAGTTCTTC.